This T cell receptor beta chain was identified during a study of human T cells and chemical hapten exposure. TCRdb fed the RACE reads into MiXCR, producing one record per CDR3 protein. The sample has about 82,000 distinct CDR3 sequences, about 10% seen once; the top ten hold around 4%. This CDR3 contains 14 residues. The germline gives CDR1 KGHSH, CDR2 LQKENI. Trimming removed 1 base at V and 1 base at J, with 7 bases between. Indicated time point: patch test 1, 2 weeks after DPC sensitization. Treatment meaning: therapeutic diphenylcyclopropenone sensitization with weekly scalp DPC. The genes are TRBV18 and TRBJ1-1; D unresolved. The receptor was derived from a woman in her 50s with alopecia areata. Some clones in this sample may be carry-over from other donors' samples. Source: whole blood, taken in connection with sensitization to the hapten diphenylcyclopropenone (DPC). The CDR3 bases are TGTGCCAGCTCACCACAGGAAGGGAACACTGAAGCTTTCTTT. Protein: CASSPQEGNTEAFF.